The entry below describes one T cell receptor (beta chain). This entry comes from a study of T-cell reconstitution after alpha-beta-depleted transplantation in children. The CDR3 has 15 amino acids. CDR1 is SGDLS, CDR2 YYNGEE, per germline. Trimming removed 0 bases from V and 4 bases from J, with 11 bases in between. During its preparation, the TCRbeta library received unique molecular identifiers. TCRdb fed the PCR reads into MiXCR, producing one record per CDR3 protein. The sample has approximately 50,000 distinct CDR3 sequences, 52% seen once; the top ten hold under 40%. The chain has TRBV9 and TRBJ1-3; no clear D gene. The sequence was obtained from a boy under two years old with SCID, due to receive a stem cell transplant. This specimen consisted of peripheral blood, obtained before TCRalphabeta/CD19-depleted stem cell transplant. The CDR3, as DNA: TGTGCCAGCAGCGTAGAAGGGTCTCCCGGAAACACCATATATTTT. Its protein is CASSVEGSPGNTIYF.